These 32 T cell receptor beta chains were sequenced from one sample in a study of regulatory T cells in long-lasting Graves disease. Both iRepertoire HTBI primers and Arm-PCR of CDR3 regions were used to build the TCR beta libraries. Using its own MiXCR run on the multiplex PCR reads, TCRdb lists one record per CDR3 protein. The table records about 200,000 distinct CDR3 sequences, around 16% of them present only once. Specified time point: newly diagnosed GD, antithyroid drugs for less than 3 months. PBMCs were the source of the RNA used for TCR sequencing. Sequencing used peripheral blood mononuclear cells (PBMCs), obtained at new diagnosis, from a patient treated with antithyroid drugs. The receptors stem from a female donor with Graves disease.

At least ten counts were recorded for this clonotype. The J gene is TRBJ1-2, the V gene TRBV6-2 or TRBV6-3, with D possibly being TRBD1 (5 bases). This CDR3 is 16 amino acids long. Trimming stripped 6 bases from V and 3 bases from J, with 20 bases between. Germline CDR1 reads MNHEY; CDR2 reads SVGEGT. CDR3 amino acids: CASSTSRDARDYGYTF. For the CDR3, the DNA is TGTGCCAGCAGCACCTCAAGGGACGCCCGAGACTATGGCTACACCTTC.

This clonotype was found many times. This chain links TRBV20-1 with TRBJ2-7; possibly TRBD2 for D (6 bases). CDR3 length: 15 residues. Germline V gene sequence: CDR1 DFQATT, CDR2 SNEGSKA (reference sequence). The ends were cut back, 0 bases at V and 2 bases at J, with 14 bases in the middle. This CDR3 reads CSARDGGTYTYEQYF. DNA of the CDR3: TGCAGTGCTAGAGATGGAGGGACTTATACCTACGAGCAGTACTTC.

The chain has TRBV12-3 or TRBV12-4 and TRBJ1-2, with no clear D. The CDR3 loop spans 15 amino acids. V shed 4 bases and J shed 3 bases, with 15 bases lying between them. Here the CDR3 DNA reads TGTGCCAGCAGTTACGATCGGGCTGCGGACTATGGCTACACCTTC. Translating gives CASSYDRAADYGYTF.

At least ten counts were recorded for this clonotype. Here the CDR3 DNA reads TGCAGTGCGGCCCTAGTTTCGGGTGAGCAGTACTTC. Encoded protein: CSAALVSGEQYF. The chain combines TRBV20-1 with TRBJ2-7; D is undetermined. The V and J ends lost 6 bases and 7 bases respectively, with 16 bases between them. Germline V lookup: CDR1 DFQATT, CDR2 SNEGSKA (reference sequence). The CDR3 has 12 amino acids.

This clonotype was observed at least ten times. The chain joins TRBV30 to TRBJ2-7; 9 bases line up with TRBD2. The trim removed 2 bases at V and 6 bases at J, leaving 5 bases unmatched. The CDR3 has 13 residues. From germline, CDR1 is GTSNPN and CDR2 SVGIG (reference sequence). The DNA of the CDR3 is TGTGCCTGGAGTTCGGGACTAGCCAGCGAGCAGTACTTC. Translating gives CAWSSGLASEQYF.

This clonotype showed up many times. V gene TRBV30 combines with J gene TRBJ1-5; no clear D gene. Germline CDR1 and CDR2: GTSNPN and SVGIG (reference sequence). The germline V and J ends were trimmed by 3 bases and 4 bases, with 7 bases remaining between them. This CDR3 is built from 12 residues. DNA of the CDR3: TGTGCCTGGAGACAGCCAAATCAGCCCCAGCATTTT. It yields the protein CAWRQPNQPQHF. The whole variable domain, remainder taken from reference TRBV30 and TRBJ1-5, is SQTIHQWPATLVQPVGSPLSLECTVEGTSNPNLYWYRQAAGRGLQLLFYSVGIGQISSEVPQNLSASRPQDRQFILSSKKLLLSDSGFYLCAWRQPNQPQHFGDGTRLSIL.

This clonotype was picked up a small number of times. This chain joins TRBV4-3 and TRBJ1-3, with a weak D call TRBD1 (5 bases). The germline V gene encodes CDR1 LGHNA and CDR2 YSLEER. The V gene lost 5 bases and the J gene lost 0 bases, with 23 bases spanning the gap. This CDR3 comprises 19 residues. The CDR3 is CASSYRRARQVASGNTIYF. The CDR3 DNA sequence: TGCGCCAGCAGCTACAGGCGGGCCCGGCAGGTAGCCTCTGGAAACACCATATATTTT.

The sample holds many counts of this clonotype. V and J are TRBV7-8 and TRBJ2-1, with 12 nucleotides matching TRBD2. CDR3 length: 16 amino acids. Germline V CDR1 and CDR2: SGHVS, FQNEAQ. J was trimmed by 3 bases and V by 2 bases; bases with no gene match: 2. CDR3 region: CASSLLAGGNYNEQFF. CDR3 DNA sequence: TGTGCCAGCAGCTTACTAGCGGGAGGGAACTACAATGAGCAGTTCTTC.

In this sample, this clonotype turned up a few times. In DNA, the CDR3 is TGTGCCAGCAGAAAGGAGGGAGCCTACGAGCAGTACTTC. Its translation is CASRKEGAYEQYF. The chain is built from TRBV6-2 or TRBV6-3 and TRBJ2-7; D may be TRBD2 (6 bases). V was pared by 6 bases and J by 2 bases, with 11 bases between. The CDR3 length is 13 residues. From germline, CDR1 is MNHEY and CDR2 SVGEGT.

This clonotype was recorded many times. The chain couples TRBV30 to TRBJ1-6; D not resolved. V was shortened by 4 bases and J by 5 bases, with 9 bases between the two germline ends. CDR3 length: 13 amino acids. Germline V lookup: CDR1 GTSNPN, CDR2 SVGIG (reference sequence). CDR3 sequence reads: CAWTWTNNSPLHF. The CDR3 DNA follows: TGTGCCTGGACCTGGACCAATAATTCACCCCTCCACTTT.

This clonotype was found many times. The chain joins TRBV29-1 to TRBJ2-5; 9 bases fit TRBD1. This CDR3 comprises 14 residues. Germline assignment: CDR1 SQVTM and CDR2 ANQGSEA. Trimming at V came to 2 bases and at J to 5 bases, leaving 6 bases not matched to a gene. The CDR3 spells CSVEQDRGTETQYF. The CDR3 nucleotides read TGCAGCGTTGAACAGGACAGGGGAACGGAGACCCAGTACTTC.

V is TRBV4-3 and J is TRBJ2-6; unclear D gene. The CDR3 sequence is 19 residues long. Trimming shortened V by 0 bases and J by 0 bases, and 15 bases separated the two germline ends. Germline V gene data show CDR1 as LGHNA and CDR2 as YSLEER. DNA of the CDR3: TGCGCCAGCAGCCAAGATTTGGCAGCCTCATACTCTGGGGCCAACGTCCTGACTTTC. Residues: CASSQDLAASYSGANVLTF.

The chain links TRBV6-1 to TRBJ2-3; 8 bases match TRBD1. CDR1 MNHNS and CDR2 SASEGT come from the germline V gene. J was trimmed by 3 bases and V by 6 bases; bases with no gene match: 8. The CDR3 totals 15 residues. DNA for the CDR3: TGTGCCAGCAGGGGTGGCAGGGGGCCTACAGATACGCAGTATTTT. Translated: CASRGGRGPTDTQYF.

On this clonotype itself: This may be a read error: a much more frequent sequence differs by one nucleotide. The DNA of the CDR3 is TGTGCCAGTAGTTCCCAGGGGATCCTCGATGAGCAGTACTTC. It yields the protein CASSSQGILDEQYF. This chain joins TRBV19 and TRBJ2-3; weak D call: TRBD1 (6 bases). The J call is in doubt because the DNA end fits TRBJ2-7 better. This CDR3 has 14 amino acids. Per the germline V gene, CDR1 is LNHDA and CDR2 is SQIVND (reference sequence).

This rearrangement joins TRBV4-2 to TRBJ2-1, with a tentative D call TRBD2 (5 bases). CDR3 length: 13 residues. Looked up from germline, CDR1 is LGHNA and CDR2 is YNFKEQ. Between the trimmed V and J ends, which lost 3 bases and 4 bases, there was a span of 7 bases. The CDR3 protein is CASSQGEYNEQFF. For the CDR3, the DNA is TGTGCCAGCAGCCAGGGAGAGTACAATGAGCAGTTCTTC.

Worth noting for this clonotype: A much bigger clone sits one base away, suggesting this may be a read error. J is TRBJ2-6 and V is TRBV4-3; perhaps TRBD2 as D (5 bases). In germline, CDR1 is LGHNA, CDR2 YSLEER. This CDR3 comprises 17 residues. Trimming removed 3 bases at V and 1 base at J, with 13 bases between. As DNA, the CDR3 is TGCGCCAGCAGCCACGTTCACGGCGGGTCTGGGGCCAACGTCCTGACTTTC. This codes for CASSHVHGGSGANVLTF.

This clonotype was detected ten times or more. This chain uses TRBV29-1 with TRBJ2-7, with TRBD2 matching over 7 bases. The CDR3 runs 13 residues. Germline assignment: CDR1 SQVTM and CDR2 ANQGSEA. The junction had 3 bases not matched to a gene; V was cut back by 4 bases and J by 0 bases. The CDR3 bases are TGCAGCGTTGCTAGCGGACTCTCCTACGAGCAGTACTTC. It translates to CSVASGLSYEQYF.

At least ten counts were recorded for this clonotype. The rearrangement uses TRBV7-9 and TRBJ1-1, with D perhaps TRBD1 (6 bases). In germline, CDR1 is SEHNR, CDR2 FQNEAQ (reference sequence). V was clipped by 2 bases and J by 5 bases, with 15 bases between them. CDR3 length equals 15 residues. The CDR3 bases are TGTGCCAGCAGCTTATCACACAGGGTGAGGACTGAAGCTTTCTTT. This gives the protein CASSLSHRVRTEAFF.

This clonotype occurred many times. The gene calls are TRBV19 and TRBJ2-3; 8 nucleotides line up with TRBD1. CDR3 length: 14 residues. The V gene's germline CDR1 is LNHDA and CDR2 SQIVND (reference sequence). V lost 10 bases and J lost 6; bases outside the gene matches: 12. CDR3 residues: CATTRTGRMDTQYF. DNA of the CDR3: TGTGCCACCACGAGGACAGGGCGAATGGATACGCAGTATTTT.

Ten or more counts support this clonotype. The J gene is TRBJ2-3, the V gene TRBV20-1; 10 nucleotides agree with TRBD2. With 0 bases clipped from V and 8 bases from J, the junction kept 8 bases outside the gene matches. CDR1 is DFQATT, CDR2 SNEGSKA, per germline (reference sequence). There are 15 residues in the CDR3. CDR3 loop: CSAREIAGGPVTQYF. The DNA of the CDR3 is TGCAGTGCTAGAGAGATAGCGGGGGGTCCGGTTACGCAGTATTTT.

This clonotype came up a few times. The V call is TRBV6-2 or TRBV6-3, the J call TRBJ2-3; D is perhaps TRBD2 (5 bases). Germline-derived CDR1 and CDR2 are MNHEY and SVGEGT. Trimming removed 5 bases at V and 13 bases at J, with 19 bases between. CDR3 length equals 13 residues. CDR3 loop: CASSEVAHPGKYF. The CDR3 coding sequence is TGTGCCAGCAGTGAAGTGGCCCATCCGGGAAAGTATTTT.

This clonotype was recorded at least ten times. The chain recombines TRBV10-1 with TRBJ2-7, with 8 bases lining up with TRBD2. The length of the CDR3 is 14 residues. The V segment lost 8 bases and the J segment 5 bases; nucleotides outside the gene matches: 11. Germline V lookup: CDR1 WNHNN, CDR2 SYGVQD (reference sequence). As DNA, the CDR3 is TGCGCCAGCGCCCCCGGGACTAGGTATCACGAGCAGTACTTC. Protein: CASAPGTRYHEQYF.

Ten or more counts support this clonotype. The V gene is TRBV7-2, the J gene TRBJ1-1; no firm D call. V shed 0 bases and J shed 4 bases, with 18 bases lying between them. The CDR3 is made up of 17 amino acids. Germline CDR1 reads SGHTA; CDR2 reads FQGNSA. The CDR3 bases are TGTGCCAGCAGCTTAGCGACCTCGGGAACAGTTGGCACTGAAGCTTTCTTT. This gives the protein CASSLATSGTVGTEAFF.

This clonotype was detected many times. The chain carries TRBV5-1 and TRBJ1-4; no definite D call. Germline CDR1 SGHRS, CDR2 YFSETQ. The CDR3 runs to 15 residues. Trimming took off 4 bases at V and 3 bases at J, with 13 bases between the two ends. This chain's CDR3 is CASSRQASANEKLFF. The CDR3 DNA reads TGCGCCAGCAGCCGGCAGGCCTCAGCTAATGAAAAACTGTTTTTT. Full variable domain (rest looked up from reference TRBV5-1 and TRBJ1-4): KAGVTQTPRYLIKTRGQQVTLSCSPISGHRSVSWYQQTPGQGLQFLFEYFSETQRNKGNFPGRFSGRQFSNSRSEMNVSTLELGDSALYLCASSRQASANEKLFFGSGTQLSVL.

V gene TRBV4-1 combines with J gene TRBJ2-1, with TRBD2 matching 11 bases. V dropped 1 base and J dropped 4; count of bases not matched to a gene: 6. CDR1 is MGHRA and CDR2 is YSYEKL in the germline V gene. CDR3 length: 17 residues. CDR3 protein: CASSQVTGTSGYNEQFF. In nucleotides, the CDR3 is TGCGCCAGCAGCCAAGTTACCGGGACTAGCGGTTACAATGAGCAGTTCTTC.

This clonotype was seen repeatedly, ten times or more. The rearrangement uses TRBV28 and TRBJ2-7; the D gene is possibly TRBD1 (6 bases). Germline CDR1 reads MDHEN; CDR2 reads SYDVKM. The CDR3 has 15 residues. V was pared by 6 bases and J by 5 bases, with 20 bases between. CDR3 loop: CASRGAAVSEHEQYF. The CDR3, as DNA: TGTGCCAGCAGGGGGGCGGCGGTTTCTGAGCACGAGCAGTACTTC.

Ten or more counts support this clonotype. CDR3 DNA sequence: TGTGCCAGCAGCTCTGGACAGGCCCTCTCCTACGAGCAGTACTTC. Amino acids: CASSSGQALSYEQYF. The chain employs TRBV7-9 and TRBJ2-7; 7 nucleotides match TRBD1. Germline CDR1 is SEHNR and CDR2 is FQNEAQ (reference sequence). With 4 bases clipped from V and 0 bases from J, the junction kept 6 bases outside the gene matches. This CDR3 region has 15 residues.

The chain couples TRBV9 to TRBJ2-1, with 15 nucleotides matching TRBD2. The CDR3 totals 15 residues. J gave up 11 bases and V 2 bases, and 5 bases lay outside the gene matches. From germline, CDR1 is SGDLS and CDR2 YYNGEE. The CDR3 nucleotides read TGTGCCAGCAGCGTGCCGGGACTAGCGGGAGGTAAGCAGTTCTTC. Protein sequence: CASSVPGLAGGKQFF.

This clonotype has just a few counts. This chain joins TRBV3-1 and TRBJ2-5; D call uncertain. V lost 5 bases and J 7 bases, leaving 8 bases between the germline ends. The CDR3 sequence is 11 residues long. Looked up from germline, CDR1 is LGHDT and CDR2 is YNNKEL (reference sequence). The CDR3 spells CASSARLTQYF. The CDR3 DNA is TGTGCCAGCAGCGCACGGTTGACCCAGTACTTC.

This clonotype was observed at least ten times. This chain uses TRBV6-5 with TRBJ1-2, with unresolved D. V gave up 0 bases and J gave up 3 bases, with 11 bases separating them. Germline V lookup: CDR1 MNHEY, CDR2 SVGAGI. The CDR3 runs 15 residues. CDR3 amino acids: CASSYSRRPDYGYTF. DNA of the CDR3: TGTGCCAGCAGTTACTCACGTCGGCCGGACTATGGCTACACCTTC.

The CDR3 reads CASSVEGTSGSIYNEQFF. CDR3 bases: TGTGCCAGCAGCGTAGAGGGGACTAGCGGGAGTATCTACAATGAGCAGTTCTTC. This chain connects TRBV9 to TRBJ2-1; 14 bases fit TRBD2. Germline assignment: CDR1 SGDLS and CDR2 YYNGEE. This CDR3 contains 18 residues. V lost 0 bases, J lost 3 bases, and 5 bases stayed unmatched. Combining the CDR3 with reference TRBV9 and TRBJ2-1 gives the whole variable domain DSGVTQTPKHLITATGQRVTLRCSPRSGDLSVYWYQQSLDQGLQFLIQYYNGEERAKGNILERFSAQQFPDLHSELNLSSLELGDSALYFCASSVEGTSGSIYNEQFFGPGTRLTVL.

This clonotype was recorded only once. A read error is likely here: a far larger clone is one base away. J is TRBJ1-3 and V is TRBV12-3 or TRBV12-4; D is uncertain. This CDR3 contains 15 residues. Here the CDR3 DNA reads TGTGCCAGCAGGCTCGCACAGTTCTCTGGAAACACCATGTATTTT. Its translation is CASRLAQFSGNTMYF.